This T cell receptor (beta chain) was identified in a study of blood T cell repertoires in COVID-19 (dated by TCRdb to the early 2020s). Concerning the study at large: Samples covering the acute and convalescent phases of COVID-19 were provided by collaborators in the United States, Italy and Spain. The repertoires were released in a freely available public database meant as a resource for research on the immune response to SARS-CoV-2. The dataset comprised deeply sampled blood TCRbeta repertoires from subjects exposed to, actively infected with, or recovered from COVID-19. The sample metadata nearly always contained a de-identified subject ID, COVID-19 status, age in years and sex. The material from the prospective study consisted of cDNA or gDNA derived from T cells, B-cell-depleted T cells, or PBMCs. HLA class I and class II types, where available, came from metadata supplied by the sample provider rather than from assay-based typing. Samples came from the ongoing ImmuneRACE study (first 160 participants) plus 1,254 subjects from 6 global collaborators. Study-wide conclusions, independent of this receptor: Clinical and demographic metadata were provided uncurated, with the amount varying by source and participant.

The immunoSEQ Assay, a bias-controlled multiplex PCR, was used to amplify TCRbeta CDR3 regions from genomic DNA. Regarding the original processing steps: Nucleated cell counts per sample were estimated from amplification of reference gene primers within the assay. To quantify the absolute abundance of each unique TCRbeta CDR3 rearrangement, sequence reads were collapsed and filtered. For each sample, productive Simpson clonality was calculated as the square root of Simpson's diversity index over productive rearrangements. In TCRdb, the immuneACCESS table is reduced to in-frame sequences with V and J assigned. These tables do not hold every clone; where another copy was compared, an unresolved V gene accounts for under half, and the others remain unexplained. That table gives V, J and clone size, and the DNA gave D and trimming. The table for this sample lists roughly 65,000 clones; 79% of them were counted only once. The top ten hold around 47% of the sample.

Whole blood was collected in K2EDTA tubes by collaborating institutions according to the institutions' own protocols. For TCRbeta analysis, collaborator samples were shipped as frozen whole blood, as isolated PBMCs, or as DNA extracted from either sample type. There are 14 amino acids in the CDR3, from cysteine to phenylalanine inclusive. Of the read, only the CDR3 DNA is kept; its 42 bases are in frame from base 1. With respect to this clone: Which antigen it targets is not known. Within one base of it there is no much larger clone, and no base qualities were kept.

The chain couples TRBV21-1 to TRBJ2-1; the D call of TRBD2 is as the table states it, not checked on the DNA. TRBV21-1 is a recognized pseudogene. This clonotype was sampled from a human donor in a cohort sampled during active COVID-19. Sequencing input: peripheral blood. Here the CDR3 is given as CASSKGRTYNEQFF. The nucleotide sequence is given as TGTGCCAGCAGCAAAGGACGGACTTACAATGAGCAGTTCTTC.